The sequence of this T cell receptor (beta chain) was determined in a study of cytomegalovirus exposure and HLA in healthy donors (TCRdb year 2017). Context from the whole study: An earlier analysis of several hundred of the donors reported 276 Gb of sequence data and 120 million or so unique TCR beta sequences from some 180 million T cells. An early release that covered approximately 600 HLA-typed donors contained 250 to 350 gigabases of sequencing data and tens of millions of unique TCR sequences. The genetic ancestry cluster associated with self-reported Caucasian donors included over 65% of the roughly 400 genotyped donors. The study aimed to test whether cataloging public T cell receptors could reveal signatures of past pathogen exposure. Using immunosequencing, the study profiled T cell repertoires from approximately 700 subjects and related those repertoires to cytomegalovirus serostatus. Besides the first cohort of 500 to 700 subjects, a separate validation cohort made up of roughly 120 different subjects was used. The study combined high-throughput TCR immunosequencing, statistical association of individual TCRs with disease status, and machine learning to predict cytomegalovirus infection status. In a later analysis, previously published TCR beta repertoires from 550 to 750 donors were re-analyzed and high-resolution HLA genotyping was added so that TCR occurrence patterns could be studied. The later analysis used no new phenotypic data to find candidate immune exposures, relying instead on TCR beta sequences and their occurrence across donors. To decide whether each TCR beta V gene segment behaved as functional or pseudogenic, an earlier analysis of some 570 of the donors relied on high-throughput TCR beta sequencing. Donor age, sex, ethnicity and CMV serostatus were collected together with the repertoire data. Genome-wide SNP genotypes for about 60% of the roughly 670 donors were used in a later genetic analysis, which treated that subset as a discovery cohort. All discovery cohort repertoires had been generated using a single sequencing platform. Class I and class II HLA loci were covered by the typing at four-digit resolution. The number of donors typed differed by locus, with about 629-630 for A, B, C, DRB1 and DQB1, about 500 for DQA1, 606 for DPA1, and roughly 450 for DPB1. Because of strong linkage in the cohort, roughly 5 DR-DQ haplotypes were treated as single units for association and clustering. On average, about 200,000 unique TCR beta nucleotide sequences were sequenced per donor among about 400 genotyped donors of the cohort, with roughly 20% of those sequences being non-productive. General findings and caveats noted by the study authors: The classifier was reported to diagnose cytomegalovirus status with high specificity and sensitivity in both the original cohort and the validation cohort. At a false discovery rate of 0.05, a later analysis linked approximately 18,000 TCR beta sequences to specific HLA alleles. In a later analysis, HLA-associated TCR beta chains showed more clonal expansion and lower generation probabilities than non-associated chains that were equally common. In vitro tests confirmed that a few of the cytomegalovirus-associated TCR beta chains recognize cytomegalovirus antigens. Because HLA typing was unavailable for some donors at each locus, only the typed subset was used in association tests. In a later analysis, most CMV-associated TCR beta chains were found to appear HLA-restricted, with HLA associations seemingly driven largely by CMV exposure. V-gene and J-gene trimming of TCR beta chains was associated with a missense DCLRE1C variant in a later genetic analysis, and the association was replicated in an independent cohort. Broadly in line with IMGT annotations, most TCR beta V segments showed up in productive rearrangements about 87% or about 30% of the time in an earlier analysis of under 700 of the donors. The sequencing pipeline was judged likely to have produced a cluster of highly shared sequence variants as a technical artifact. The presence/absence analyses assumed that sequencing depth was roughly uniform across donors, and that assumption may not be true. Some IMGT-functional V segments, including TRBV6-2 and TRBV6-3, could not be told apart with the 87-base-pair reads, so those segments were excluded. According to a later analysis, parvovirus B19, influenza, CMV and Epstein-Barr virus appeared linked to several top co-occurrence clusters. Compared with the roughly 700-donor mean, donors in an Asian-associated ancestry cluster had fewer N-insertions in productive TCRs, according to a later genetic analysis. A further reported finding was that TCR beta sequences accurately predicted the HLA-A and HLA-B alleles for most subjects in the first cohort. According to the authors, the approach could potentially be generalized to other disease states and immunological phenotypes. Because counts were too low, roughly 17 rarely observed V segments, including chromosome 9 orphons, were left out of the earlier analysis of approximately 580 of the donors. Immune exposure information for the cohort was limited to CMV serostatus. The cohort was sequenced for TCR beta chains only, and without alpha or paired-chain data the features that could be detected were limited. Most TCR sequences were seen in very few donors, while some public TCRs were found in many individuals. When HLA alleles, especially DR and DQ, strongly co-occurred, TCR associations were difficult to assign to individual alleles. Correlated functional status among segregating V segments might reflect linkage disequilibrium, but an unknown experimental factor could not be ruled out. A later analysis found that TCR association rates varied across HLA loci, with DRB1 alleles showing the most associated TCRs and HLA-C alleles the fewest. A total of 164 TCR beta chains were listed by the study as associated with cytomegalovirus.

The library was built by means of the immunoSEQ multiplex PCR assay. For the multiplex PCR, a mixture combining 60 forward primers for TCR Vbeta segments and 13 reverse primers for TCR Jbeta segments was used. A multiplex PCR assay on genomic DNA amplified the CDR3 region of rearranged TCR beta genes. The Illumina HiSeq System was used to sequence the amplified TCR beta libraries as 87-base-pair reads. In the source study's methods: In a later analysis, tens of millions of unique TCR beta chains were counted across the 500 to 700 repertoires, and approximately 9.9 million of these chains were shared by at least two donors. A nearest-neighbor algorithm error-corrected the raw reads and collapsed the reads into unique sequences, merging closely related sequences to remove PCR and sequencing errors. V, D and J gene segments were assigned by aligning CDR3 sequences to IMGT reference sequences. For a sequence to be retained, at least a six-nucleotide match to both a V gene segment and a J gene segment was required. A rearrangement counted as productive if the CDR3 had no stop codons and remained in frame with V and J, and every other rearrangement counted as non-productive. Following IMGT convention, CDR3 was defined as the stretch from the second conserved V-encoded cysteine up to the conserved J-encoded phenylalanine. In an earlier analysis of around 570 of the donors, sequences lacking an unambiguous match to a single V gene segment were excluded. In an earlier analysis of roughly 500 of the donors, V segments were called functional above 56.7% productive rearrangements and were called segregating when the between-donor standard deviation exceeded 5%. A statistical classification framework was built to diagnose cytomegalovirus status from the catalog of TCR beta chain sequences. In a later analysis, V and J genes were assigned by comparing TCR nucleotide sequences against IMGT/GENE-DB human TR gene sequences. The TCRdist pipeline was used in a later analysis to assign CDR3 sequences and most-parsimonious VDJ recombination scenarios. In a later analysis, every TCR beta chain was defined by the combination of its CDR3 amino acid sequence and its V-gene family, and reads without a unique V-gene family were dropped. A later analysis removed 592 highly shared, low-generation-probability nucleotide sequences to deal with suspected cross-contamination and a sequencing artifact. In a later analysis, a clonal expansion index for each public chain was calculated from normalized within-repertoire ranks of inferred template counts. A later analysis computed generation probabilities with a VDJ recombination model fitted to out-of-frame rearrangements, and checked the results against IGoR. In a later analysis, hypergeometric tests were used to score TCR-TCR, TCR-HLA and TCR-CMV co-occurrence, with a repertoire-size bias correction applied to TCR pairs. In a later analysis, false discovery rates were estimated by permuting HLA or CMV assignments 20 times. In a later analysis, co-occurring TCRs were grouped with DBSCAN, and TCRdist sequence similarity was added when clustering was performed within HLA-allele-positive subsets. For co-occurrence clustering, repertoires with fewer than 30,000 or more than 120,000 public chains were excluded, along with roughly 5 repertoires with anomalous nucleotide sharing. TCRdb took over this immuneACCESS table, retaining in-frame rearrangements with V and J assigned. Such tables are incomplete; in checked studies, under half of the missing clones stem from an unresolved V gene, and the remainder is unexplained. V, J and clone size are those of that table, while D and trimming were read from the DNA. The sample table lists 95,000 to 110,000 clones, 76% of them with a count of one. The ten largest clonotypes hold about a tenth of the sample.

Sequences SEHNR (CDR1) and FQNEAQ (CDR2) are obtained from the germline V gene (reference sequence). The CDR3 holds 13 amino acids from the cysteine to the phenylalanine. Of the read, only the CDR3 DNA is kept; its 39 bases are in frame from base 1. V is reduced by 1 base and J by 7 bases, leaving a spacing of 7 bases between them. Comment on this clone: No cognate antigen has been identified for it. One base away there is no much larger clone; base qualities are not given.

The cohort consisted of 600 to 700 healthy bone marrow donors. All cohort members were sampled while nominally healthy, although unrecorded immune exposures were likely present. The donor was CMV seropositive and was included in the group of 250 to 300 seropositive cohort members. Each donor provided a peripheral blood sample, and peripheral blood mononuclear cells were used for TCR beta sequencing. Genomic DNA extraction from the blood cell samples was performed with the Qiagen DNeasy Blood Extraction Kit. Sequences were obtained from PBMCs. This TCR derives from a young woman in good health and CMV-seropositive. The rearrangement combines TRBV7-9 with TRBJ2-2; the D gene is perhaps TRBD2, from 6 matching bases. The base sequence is TGTGCCAGCAGCTTAGTCGGGGGCGGGGAGCTGTTTTTT. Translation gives CASSLVGGGELFF. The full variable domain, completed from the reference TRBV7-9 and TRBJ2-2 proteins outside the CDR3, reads DTGVSQNPRHKITKRGQNVTFRCDPISEHNRLYWYRQTLGQGPEFLTYFQNEAQLEKSRLLSDRFSAERPKGSFSTLEIQRTEQGDSAMYLCASSLVGGGELFFGEGSRLTVL.